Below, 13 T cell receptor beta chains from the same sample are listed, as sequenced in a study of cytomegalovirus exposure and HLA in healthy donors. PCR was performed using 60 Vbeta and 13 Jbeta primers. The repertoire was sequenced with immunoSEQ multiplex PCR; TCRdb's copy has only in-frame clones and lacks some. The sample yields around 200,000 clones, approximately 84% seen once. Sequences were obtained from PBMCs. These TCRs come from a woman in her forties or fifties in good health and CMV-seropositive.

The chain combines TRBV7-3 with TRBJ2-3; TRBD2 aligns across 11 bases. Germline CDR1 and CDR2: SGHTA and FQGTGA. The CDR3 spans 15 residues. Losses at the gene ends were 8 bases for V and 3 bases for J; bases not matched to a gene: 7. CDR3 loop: CASEKGTSGTDTQYF. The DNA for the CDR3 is TGTGCCAGCGAGAAAGGGACTAGCGGTACAGATACGCAGTATTTT.

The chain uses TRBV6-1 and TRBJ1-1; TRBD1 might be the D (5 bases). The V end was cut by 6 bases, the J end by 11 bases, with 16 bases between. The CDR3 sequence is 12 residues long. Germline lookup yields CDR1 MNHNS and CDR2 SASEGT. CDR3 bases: TGTGCCAGCAGGAGCTGGACACTGAATGCTTTCTTT. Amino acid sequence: CASRSWTLNAFF.

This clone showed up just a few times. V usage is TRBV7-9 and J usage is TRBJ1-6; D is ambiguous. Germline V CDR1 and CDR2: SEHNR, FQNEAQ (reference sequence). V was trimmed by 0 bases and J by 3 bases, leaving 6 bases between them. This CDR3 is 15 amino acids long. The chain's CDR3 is CASSLASDYNSPLHF. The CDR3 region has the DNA TGTGCCAGCAGCTTAGCGTCAGACTATAATTCACCCCTCCACTTT. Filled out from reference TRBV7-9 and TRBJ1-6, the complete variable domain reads DTGVSQNPRHKITKRGQNVTFRCDPISEHNRLYWYRQTLGQGPEFLTYFQNEAQLEKSRLLSDRFSAERPKGSFSTLEIQRTEQGDSAMYLCASSLASDYNSPLHFGNGTRLTVT.

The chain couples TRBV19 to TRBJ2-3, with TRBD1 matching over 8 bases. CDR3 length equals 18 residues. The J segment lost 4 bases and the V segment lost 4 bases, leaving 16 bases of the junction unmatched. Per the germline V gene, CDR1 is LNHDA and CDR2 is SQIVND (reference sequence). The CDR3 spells CASSSRAGTGTGPDTQYF. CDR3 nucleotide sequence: TGTGCCAGTAGTAGTCGTGCAGGGACAGGAACGGGCCCAGATACGCAGTATTTT.

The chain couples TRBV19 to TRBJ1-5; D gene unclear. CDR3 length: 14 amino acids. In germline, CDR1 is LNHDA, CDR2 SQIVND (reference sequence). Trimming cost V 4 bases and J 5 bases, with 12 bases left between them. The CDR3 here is CASSSPREDQPQHF. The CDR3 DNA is TGTGCCAGTAGTAGTCCGAGAGAGGATCAGCCCCAGCATTTT. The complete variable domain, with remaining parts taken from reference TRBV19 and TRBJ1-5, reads DGGITQSPKYLFRKEGQNVTLSCEQNLNHDAMYWYRQDPGQGLRLIYYSQIVNDFQKGDIAEGYSVSREKKESFPLTVTSAQKNPTAFYLCASSSPREDQPQHFGDGTRLSIL.

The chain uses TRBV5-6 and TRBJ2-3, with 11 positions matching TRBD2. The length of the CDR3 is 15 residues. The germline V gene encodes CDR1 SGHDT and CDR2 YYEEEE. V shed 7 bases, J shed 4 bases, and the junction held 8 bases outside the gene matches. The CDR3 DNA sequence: TGTGCCAGCGGGATTAGCGGGGGGGCCTCAGATACGCAGTATTTT. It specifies CASGISGGASDTQYF.

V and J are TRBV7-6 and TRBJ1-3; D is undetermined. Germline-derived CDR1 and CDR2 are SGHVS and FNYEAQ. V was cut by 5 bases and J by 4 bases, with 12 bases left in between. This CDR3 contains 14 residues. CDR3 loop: CASSLPSAGNTIYF. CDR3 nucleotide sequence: TGTGCCAGCAGCCTCCCTTCCGCGGGAAACACCATATATTTT.

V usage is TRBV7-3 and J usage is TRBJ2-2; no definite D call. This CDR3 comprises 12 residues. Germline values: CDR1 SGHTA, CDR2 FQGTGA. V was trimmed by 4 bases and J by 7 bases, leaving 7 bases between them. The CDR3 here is CASSSGVGELFF. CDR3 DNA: TGTGCCAGCAGCTCTGGAGTCGGGGAGCTGTTTTTT.

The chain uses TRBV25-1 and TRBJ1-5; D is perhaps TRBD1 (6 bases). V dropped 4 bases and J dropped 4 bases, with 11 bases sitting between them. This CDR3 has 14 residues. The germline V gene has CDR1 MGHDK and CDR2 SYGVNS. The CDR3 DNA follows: TGTGCCAGCAGTGGCCGACAGGTTAATCAGCCCCAGCATTTT. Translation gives CASSGRQVNQPQHF.

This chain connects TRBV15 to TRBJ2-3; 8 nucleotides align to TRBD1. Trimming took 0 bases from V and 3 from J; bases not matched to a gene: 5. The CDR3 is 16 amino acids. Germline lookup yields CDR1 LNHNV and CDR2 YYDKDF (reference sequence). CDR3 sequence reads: CATSRDGQGGTDTQYF. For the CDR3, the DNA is TGTGCCACCAGCAGAGATGGACAGGGAGGAACAGATACGCAGTATTTT.

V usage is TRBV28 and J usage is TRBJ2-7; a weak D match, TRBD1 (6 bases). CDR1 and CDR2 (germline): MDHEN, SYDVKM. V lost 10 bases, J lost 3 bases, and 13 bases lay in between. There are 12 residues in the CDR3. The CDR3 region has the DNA TGTGCCATCAACCAGGGGAGCTACGAGCAGTACTTC. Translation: CAINQGSYEQYF.

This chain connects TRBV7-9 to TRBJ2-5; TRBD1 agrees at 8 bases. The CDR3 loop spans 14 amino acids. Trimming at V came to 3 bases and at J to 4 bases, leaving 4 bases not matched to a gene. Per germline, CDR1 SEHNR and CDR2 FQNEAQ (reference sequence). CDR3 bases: TGTGCCAGCAGCTTCACAGGGGGAATAGAGACCCAGTACTTC. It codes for CASSFTGGIETQYF.

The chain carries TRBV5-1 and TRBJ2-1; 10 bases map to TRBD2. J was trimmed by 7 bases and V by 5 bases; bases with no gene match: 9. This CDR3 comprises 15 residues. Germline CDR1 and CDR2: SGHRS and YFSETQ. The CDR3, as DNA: TGCGCCAGCAGGCGGGGGGGGACTAGCGAAAATGAGCAGTTCTTC. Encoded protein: CASRRGGTSENEQFF.